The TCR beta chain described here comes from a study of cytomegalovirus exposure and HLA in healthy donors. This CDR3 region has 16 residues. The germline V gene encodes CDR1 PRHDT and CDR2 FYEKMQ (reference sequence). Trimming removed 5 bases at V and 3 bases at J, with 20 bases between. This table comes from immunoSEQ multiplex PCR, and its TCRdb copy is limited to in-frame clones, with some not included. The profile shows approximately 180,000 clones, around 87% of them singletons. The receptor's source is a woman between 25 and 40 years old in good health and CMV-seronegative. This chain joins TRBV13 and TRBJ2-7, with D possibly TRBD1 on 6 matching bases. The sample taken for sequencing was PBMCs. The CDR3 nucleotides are TGTGCCAGCAGCCCAGGCCGGGACACCCTCTTCTACGAGCAGTACTTC. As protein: CASSPGRDTLFYEQYF. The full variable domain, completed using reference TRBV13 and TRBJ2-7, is AAGVIQSPRHLIKEKRETATLKCYPIPRHDTVYWYQQGPGQDPQFLISFYEKMQSDKGSIPDRFSAQQFSDYHSELNMSSLELGDSALYFCASSPGRDTLFYEQYFGPGTRLTVT.